A selection of T cell receptor beta chains follows, all from one sample in a study of human T cells and chemical hapten exposure. TCRdb reprocessed the RACE reads via MiXCR and lists one record per CDR3 protein. Among roughly 380,000 distinct CDR3 sequences listed, approximately 5.1% were seen once. Sequenced here: whole blood, sampled in connection with sensitization to the hapten diphenylcyclopropenone (DPC). The source of these receptors is a woman in her fifties or sixties with alopecia areata. Some clones in this sample may be carry-over from other donors' samples. The CDR3 runs from the conserved cysteine through the conserved F or W. Each record gives: J gene, V gene, D gene, clone size, CDR3 protein, CDR3 DNA. D genes are given only for firm matches. Size is stated for part of the rows, as once, few or many counts, or as a class when the clone is expanded.

>TRBJ1-4|TRBV12-2|-|few
CASRLVCRDRATNEKLFF
TGTGCAAGTCGCTTAGTCTGCCGGGACAGAGCAACTAATGAAAAACTGTTTTTT
>TRBJ2-1|TRBV29-1|TRBD2|many
CSVRRGGNVYNEQFF
TGCAGCGTTCGTCGGGGAGGGAACGTTTACAATGAGCAGTTCTTC
>TRBJ2-5|TRBV7-2|-|few
CASSGGIRETQYF
TGTGCCAGCAGCGGAGGGATCCGAGAGACCCAGTACTTC
>TRBJ1-4|TRBV2|TRBD1|few
CASSEGTGYNEKLFF
TGTGCCAGCAGTGAAGGGACAGGGTATAATGAAAAACTGTTTTTT
>TRBJ1-4|TRBV20-1|-|few
CSARDRRARSKLFF
TGCAGTGCTAGAGATCGTCGGGCCAGGTCGAAGCTGTTTTTT
>TRBJ2-3|TRBV7-9|-|few
CASSWSDTQYF
TGTGCCAGCAGCTGGAGTGATACGCAGTATTTT
>TRBJ2-7|TRBV28|TRBD1|few
CASSLGRWTGTYEQYF
TGTGCCAGCAGTCTCGGCCGTTGGACAGGTACCTACGAGCAGTACTTC
>TRBJ2-2|TRBV5-8|-|-
CASSLGDLLVGNTGELFF
TGTGCCAGCAGCTTGGGTGATCTTCTTGTAGGGAACACCGGGGAGCTGTTTTTT
>TRBJ2-3|TRBV7-2|-|few
CASSFLIGDTQYF
TGTGCCAGCAGCTTCCTGATTGGGGATACGCAGTATTTT
>TRBJ1-1|TRBV7-2|-|few
CASSQSGVRTEAFF
TGTGCCAGCAGCCAAAGTGGGGTTCGCACTGAAGCTTTCTTT
>TRBJ1-5|TRBV28|-|-
CASSLARAINQPQHF
TGTGCCAGCAGTTTAGCCAGGGCGATCAATCAGCCCCAGCATTTT
>TRBJ1-5|TRBV24-1|TRBD1|many
CATSGSGGGQPQHF
TGTGCCACCAGTGGCTCAGGGGGGGGGCAGCCCCAGCATTTT
>TRBJ2-3|TRBV7-8|-|many
CASSSLDSTQYF
TGTGCCAGCAGCTCTCTAGACTCTACGCAGTATTTT
>TRBJ1-2|TRBV2|-|many
CASMPGGSGYTF
TGTGCCAGCATGCCCGGGGGATCTGGCTACACCTTC
>TRBJ2-1|TRBV7-2|-|-
CASGPGSRGLYNEQFF
TGTGCCAGCGGACCCGGTAGCAGGGGACTTTACAATGAGCAGTTCTTC
>TRBJ1-4|TRBV2|-|few
CASSAGRGSEKLFF
TGTGCCAGCAGTGCGGGCAGGGGATCTGAAAAACTGTTTTTT
>TRBJ1-6|TRBV5-4|-|many
CASSLQGGDSPLHF
TGTGCCAGCAGCTTGCAGGGAGGAGATTCACCCCTCCACTTT
>TRBJ1-1|TRBV12-3/TRBV12-4|-|-
CASSIGAGSTEAFF
TGTGCCAGCTCCATCGGTGCGGGTTCCACTGAAGCTTTCTTT
>TRBJ2-7|TRBV28|-|many
CATTDWSYEQYF
TGTGCCACCACGGACTGGTCCTACGAGCAGTACTTC
>TRBJ1-2|TRBV6-5|-|many
CASASGGPFYGYTF
TGTGCCAGCGCTTCCGGTGGACCCTTCTATGGCTACACCTTC
>TRBJ1-1|TRBV5-4|-|few
CASSLGGQNTEAFF
TGTGCCAGCAGCTTGGGCGGGCAGAACACTGAAGCTTTCTTT
>TRBJ1-1|TRBV3-1|-|many
CASSLRGGMNTEAFF
TGTGCCAGCAGCCTCCGGGGGGGCATGAACACTGAAGCTTTCTTT
>TRBJ2-1|TRBV7-2|TRBD1|many
CASSLRQGAGEQFF
TGTGCCAGCAGCTTACGCCAGGGGGCAGGTGAGCAGTTCTTC
>TRBJ1-5|TRBV27|TRBD1|few
CASSPLDRGSAQHF
TGTGCCAGCAGTCCTCTTGACAGGGGGTCAGCCCAGCATTTT